The rows below give T cell receptor beta chains drawn from one sample of a study of cytomegalovirus exposure and HLA in healthy donors. The repertoire was sequenced with immunoSEQ multiplex PCR; TCRdb's copy has only in-frame clones and lacks some. This listing includes under 130,000 clones. Sequencing was done on a sample of PBMCs. The receptor set was obtained from a man aged 45-65 years in good health and CMV-seronegative. The CDR3 runs from the conserved cysteine through the conserved F or W. The D gene is left open where the match is weak.

D: -
J: TRBJ2-7
V: TRBV5-1
CDR3: CASSSGQLTYEQYF
DNA: TGCGCCAGCAGCTCGGGACAATTGACCTACGAGCAGTACTTC

D: -
J: TRBJ2-2
V: TRBV18
CDR3: CASSLLQAKKNTGELFF
DNA: TGTGCCAGCTCCCTCCTGCAGGCTAAGAAAAACACCGGGGAGCTGTTTTTT

D: TRBD1
J: TRBJ1-4
V: TRBV6-6
CDR3: CASSEITGGEKLFF
DNA: TGTGCCAGCAGCGAAATCACAGGGGGTGAAAAACTGTTTTTT

D: -
J: TRBJ1-2
V: TRBV5-8
CDR3: CASSFGPGDYGYTF
DNA: TGTGCCAGCAGCTTCGGCCCGGGGGACTATGGCTACACCTTC

D: -
J: TRBJ2-1
V: TRBV19
CDR3: CASTRRELDYNEQFF
DNA: TGTGCCAGTACCCGACGGGAACTAGACTACAATGAGCAGTTCTTC

D: -
J: TRBJ1-1
V: TRBV7-2
CDR3: CASSPTPPGTLAFF
DNA: TGTGCCAGCAGCCCTACCCCCCCAGGGACTTTGGCTTTCTTT

D: -
J: TRBJ1-1
V: TRBV29-1
CDR3: CSVQGQANTEAFF
DNA: TGCAGCGTCCAGGGGCAGGCGAACACTGAAGCTTTCTTT

D: -
J: TRBJ1-1
V: TRBV7-8
CDR3: CASSLVTGGRGNTEAFF
DNA: TGTGCCAGCAGCTTAGTCACCGGGGGTAGAGGGAACACTGAAGCTTTCTTT

D: -
J: TRBJ1-4
V: TRBV5-6
CDR3: CASSDLQGEKLFF
DNA: TGTGCCAGCAGCGATCTTCAGGGGGAAAAACTGTTTTTT

D: -
J: TRBJ1-4
V: TRBV2
CDR3: CASSTIIRAPNEKLFF
DNA: TGTGCCAGCAGTACCATAATCAGGGCGCCTAATGAAAAACTGTTTTTT

D: -
J: TRBJ2-7
V: TRBV6-5
CDR3: CASSYASRHYEQYF
DNA: TGTGCCAGCAGTTATGCTAGCCGGCACTACGAGCAGTACTTC

D: TRBD1
J: TRBJ1-6
V: TRBV30
CDR3: CAWSRDREFLNSPLHF
DNA: TGTGCCTGGAGTAGGGACAGGGAGTTTCTCAATTCACCCCTCCACTTT

D: TRBD1
J: TRBJ1-2
V: TRBV11-1
CDR3: CASSLGPDRGSGYTF
DNA: TGTGCCAGCAGCTTGGGCCCAGACAGGGGGTCTGGCTACACCTTC

D: TRBD1
J: TRBJ2-7
V: TRBV7-6
CDR3: CASSLEQGNYEQYF
DNA: TGTGCCAGCAGCTTAGAACAGGGGAACTACGAGCAGTACTTC

D: -
J: TRBJ2-2
V: TRBV7-9
CDR3: CASSLKTVTGELFF
DNA: TGTGCCAGCAGCTTGAAGACAGTTACCGGGGAGCTGTTTTTT

D: -
J: TRBJ1-1
V: TRBV7-2
CDR3: CASSGSGSTYRMNTEAFF
DNA: TGTGCCAGCAGCGGATCAGGGTCCACTTACAGAATGAACACTGAAGCTTTCTTT

D: TRBD1
J: TRBJ2-7
V: TRBV5-1
CDR3: CASSDPGQGSYEQYF
DNA: TGCGCCAGCAGCGACCCGGGACAGGGGAGCTACGAGCAGTACTTC

D: TRBD2
J: TRBJ2-1
V: TRBV19
CDR3: CASSSPGLAGGYEQFF
DNA: TGTGCCAGTAGTTCTCCGGGACTAGCGGGGGGCTATGAGCAGTTCTTC

D: -
J: TRBJ1-5
V: TRBV4-3
CDR3: CASSQTETQPQHF
DNA: TGCGCCAGCAGCCAGACAGAGACACAGCCCCAGCATTTT

D: -
J: TRBJ2-1
V: TRBV7-2
CDR3: CASSFVAGIYNEQFF
DNA: TGTGCCAGCAGCTTCGTCGCGGGGATATACAATGAGCAGTTCTTC

D: -
J: TRBJ1-1
V: TRBV5-6
CDR3: CASSLRGMNTEAFF
DNA: TGTGCCAGCAGCTTGCGGGGAATGAACACTGAAGCTTTCTTT

D: -
J: TRBJ1-4
V: TRBV4-3
CDR3: CASSQDPPPRREKLFF
DNA: TGCGCCAGCAGCCAAGATCCACCCCCGAGGCGTGAAAAACTGTTTTTT

D: TRBD1
J: TRBJ2-7
V: TRBV5-5
CDR3: CASSLWGQEPSYEQYF
DNA: TGTGCCAGCAGCTTGTGGGGACAGGAACCCTCCTACGAGCAGTACTTC

D: TRBD1
J: TRBJ1-2
V: TRBV7-9
CDR3: CASTATGTGIPPYGYTF
DNA: TGTGCCAGCACCGCCACCGGGACAGGGATCCCCCCCTATGGCTACACCTTC

D: -
J: TRBJ2-7
V: TRBV5-6
CDR3: CASSRGVGLAWAEQYF
DNA: TGTGCCAGTTCACGTGGGGTGGGGCTAGCGTGGGCCGAGCAGTACTTC

D: -
J: TRBJ1-3
V: TRBV5-1
CDR3: CASSPNINSGNTIYF
DNA: TGCGCCAGCAGCCCCAACATCAACTCTGGAAACACCATATATTTT

D: TRBD2
J: TRBJ2-1
V: TRBV12-5
CDR3: CASALWEGFNEQFF
DNA: TGTGCTAGTGCGCTGTGGGAGGGATTCAATGAGCAGTTCTTC

D: -
J: TRBJ2-7
V: TRBV28
CDR3: CASSLVSRYEQYF
DNA: TGTGCCAGCAGTTTAGTCAGTCGCTACGAGCAGTACTTC

D: -
J: TRBJ1-1
V: TRBV7-9
CDR3: CASSFSALNTEAFF
DNA: TGTGCCAGCAGCTTCTCAGCGTTGAACACTGAAGCTTTCTTT